This entry lists 30 T cell receptor beta chains sequenced from one sample in a study of siplizumab effects on memory and regulatory T cells. Clones were read by immunoSEQ multiplex PCR, and TCRdb kept only the in-frame ones, dropping some. The table includes 94,000 or so clones, 93% detected once. Sequenced sample: CD8+ T cells sorted from blood. The receptors were sampled from a human donor in good health.

The chain has TRBV7-9 and TRBJ1-6; D not resolved. The CDR3 extends over 12 amino acids. Germline V gene lookup returns CDR1 SEHNR and CDR2 FQNEAQ (reference sequence). V was pared by 5 bases and J by 6 bases, with 5 bases between. The CDR3 sequence is CASSLVNSPLHF. CDR3 in DNA: TGTGCCAGCAGCCTAGTTAATTCACCCCTCCACTTT.

The rearrangement uses TRBV29-1 and TRBJ2-7; 9 nucleotides match TRBD1. CDR3 length: 13 amino acids. V trimming: 4 bases; J trimming: 1 base; junction bases outside the gene matches: 2. Germline loops: CDR1 SQVTM, CDR2 ANQGSEA. CDR3 region: CSVGQGESYEQYF. In DNA form, the CDR3 reads TGCAGCGTTGGACAGGGGGAGTCCTACGAGCAGTACTTC.

This rearrangement joins TRBV5-1 to TRBJ2-7; D may be TRBD1 or TRBD2 (5 bases each). V was pared by 5 bases and J by 1 base, with 10 bases between. The CDR3 is made up of 13 amino acids. The germline gives CDR1 SGHRS, CDR2 YFSETQ. The CDR3 is CASRFEGSYEQYF. As DNA, the CDR3 is TGCGCCAGCAGGTTCGAGGGGTCCTACGAGCAGTACTTC.

This chain joins TRBV11-2 and TRBJ1-1; D is unclear. The V gene's germline CDR1 is SGHAT and CDR2 FQNNGV. The length of the CDR3 is 15 residues. V was trimmed by 4 bases and J by 3 bases, leaving 15 bases between them. The CDR3 reads CASSSGLGRDTEAFF. The CDR3 coding sequence is TGTGCCAGCAGCTCAGGACTGGGAAGGGACACTGAAGCTTTCTTT.

The rearrangement links TRBV11-1 to TRBJ1-1; TRBD1 matches 8 bases. The germline CDR1 and CDR2 sequences are SGHAT and FQDESV (reference sequence). The CDR3 consists of 15 residues. V lost 2 bases, J lost 4 bases, and 6 bases stayed unmatched. CDR3 DNA sequence: TGTGCCAGCAGCTTAAGCGGCAGGGGGCCCACTGAAGCTTTCTTT. This gives the protein CASSLSGRGPTEAFF.

This chain uses TRBV29-1 with TRBJ1-1; tentative D call: TRBD1 (6 bases). Germline V gives CDR1 SQVTM, CDR2 ANQGSEA. The V end lost 4 bases, the J end lost 4 bases, and 10 bases lay between the germline ends. The CDR3 totals 12 residues. CDR3 nucleotides: TGCAGCGTTGCTACAGGGCTCACTGAAGCTTTCTTT. It yields the protein CSVATGLTEAFF.

V gene TRBV7-8 combines with J gene TRBJ2-3, with D maybe TRBD2 (5 bases). The CDR3 runs to 15 residues. CDR1 is SGHVS, CDR2 FQNEAQ, per germline. The ends were cut back, 3 bases at V and 0 bases at J, with 10 bases in the middle. CDR3 sequence (DNA): TGTGCCAGCAGCTTTAGTGGGAGAAGCACAGATACGCAGTATTTT. As protein: CASSFSGRSTDTQYF.

V gene TRBV27 combines with J gene TRBJ2-7, with 7 bases identical to TRBD1. The length of the CDR3 is 15 residues. From germline, CDR1 is MNHEY and CDR2 SMNVEV (reference sequence). V shed 5 bases and J 4 bases; nucleotides not matched to a gene: 11. The DNA of the CDR3 is TGTGCCAGCAGTGATCTGGAGACAGGGATATACGAGCAGTACTTC. Its translation: CASSDLETGIYEQYF.

The V call is TRBV5-6, the J call TRBJ2-3, with D uncertain. The CDR3 spans 13 residues. Germline V gives CDR1 SGHDT, CDR2 YYEEEE. Trimming shortened V by 0 bases and J by 2 bases, and 4 bases separated the two germline ends. CDR3 sequence: CASSLDHTDTQYF. The CDR3 DNA follows: TGTGCCAGCAGCTTGGATCACACAGATACGCAGTATTTT.

CDR3: CASGILTGTVASYNEQFF. The DNA for the CDR3 is TGTGCTAGTGGTATCTTGACCGGGACAGTGGCCTCCTACAATGAGCAGTTCTTC. The chain uses TRBV12-5 and TRBJ2-1; TRBD1 matches 7 bases. Germline CDR1 and CDR2: LGHNT and FRNRAP. The length of the CDR3 is 18 residues. V trimming: 5 bases; J trimming: 0 bases; junction bases outside the gene matches: 13.

The gene calls are TRBV30 and TRBJ2-5; 7 nucleotides match TRBD2. CDR1 and CDR2 (germline): GTSNPN, SVGIG (reference sequence). The CDR3 is 11 residues long. The V and J ends lost 1 base and 11 bases, in that order; junction bases with no gene match: 4. The chain's CDR3 is CAWSDGLEQYF. DNA of the CDR3: TGTGCCTGGAGTGATGGACTAGAGCAGTACTTC.

The chain carries TRBV9 and TRBJ2-3, with unresolved D. V lost 0 bases and J lost 4, with 9 bases in between. Germline V gene sequence: CDR1 SGDLS, CDR2 YYNGEE. The CDR3 is 14 amino acids. CDR3 bases: TGTGCCAGCAGCGTAGTTTCCCCCGCAGATACGCAGTATTTT. Translated: CASSVVSPADTQYF.

Details on this clone: This sample also contains other DNA sequences that code for the same CDR3. This chain connects TRBV7-3 to TRBJ2-1, with D tentatively TRBD2 (6 bases). V was shortened by 5 bases and J by 3 bases, with 11 bases between the two germline ends. Germline V CDR1 and CDR2: SGHTA, FQGTGA. CDR3 length: 14 amino acids. CDR3 amino acids: CASSLGGIYNEQFF. The CDR3 nucleotides are TGTGCCAGCAGCCTTGGCGGGATCTACAATGAGCAGTTCTTC.

The chain links TRBV19 to TRBJ2-3, with 11 bases that match TRBD2. The CDR3 has 14 residues. Germline CDR1 and CDR2: LNHDA and SQIVND (reference sequence). Losses at the gene ends were 3 bases for V and 4 bases for J; bases not matched to a gene: 0. The CDR3 spells CASSMGLAADTQYF. The CDR3 region has the DNA TGTGCCAGTAGTATGGGACTAGCGGCAGATACGCAGTATTTT.

The rearrangement links TRBV2 to TRBJ2-3; the match to TRBD2 covers 10 bases. This CDR3 has 15 residues. V lost 4 bases and J lost 2; bases outside the gene matches: 3. CDR1 and CDR2 (germline): SNHLY, FYNNEI. Here the CDR3 reads CASSVSGGVTDTQYF. The CDR3 coding sequence is TGTGCCAGCAGTGTGAGCGGGGGGGTCACAGATACGCAGTATTTT.

This clone was seen only once. The chain uses TRBV11-3 and TRBJ2-1, with TRBD2 matching over 11 bases. J gave up 4 bases and V 5 bases, and 13 bases lay outside the gene matches. Germline CDR1 and CDR2: SGHNT and YENEEA. The CDR3 runs 18 residues. CDR3 nucleotides: TGTGCCAGCAGCCCCTCGGTAGCGGGAGGGCGTAGATACAATGAGCAGTTCTTC. Residues: CASSPSVAGGRRYNEQFF.

The rearrangement uses TRBV7-6 and TRBJ1-1; 10 bases fit TRBD1. The CDR3 totals 15 residues. J was trimmed by 1 base and V by 1 base; bases with no gene match: 0. Germline CDR1 reads SGHVS; CDR2 reads FNYEAQ. The CDR3 nucleotides are TGTGCCAGCAGCTTAGGGACAGGGGGGAACACTGAAGCTTTCTTT. Translated: CASSLGTGGNTEAFF. The whole variable domain, remainder taken from reference TRBV7-6 and TRBJ1-1, is GAGVSQSPRYKVTKRGQDVALRCDPISGHVSLYWYRQALGQGPEFLTYFNYEAQQDKSGLPNDRFSAERPEGSISTLTIQRTEQRDSAMYRCASSLGTGGNTEAFFGQGTRLTVV.

The J gene is TRBJ2-7, the V gene TRBV7-9, with TRBD1 matching over 8 bases. The germline V gene has CDR1 SEHNR and CDR2 FQNEAQ (reference sequence). This CDR3 comprises 15 residues. After removal of 5 bases from V and 4 bases from J, the junction contained 10 bases not matched to a gene. The CDR3 is CASSPGSGGLYEQYF. CDR3 nucleotide sequence: TGTGCCAGCAGCCCAGGGTCAGGGGGCTTATACGAGCAGTACTTC.

The genes are TRBV11-2 and TRBJ2-7, with D perhaps given as TRBD1 or TRBD2 (5 bases each). CDR3 length: 14 amino acids. The germline V gene encodes CDR1 SGHAT and CDR2 FQNNGV. V lost 0 bases to trimming and J lost 4 bases, with 10 bases between them. CDR3: CASSLDPGTYEQYF. The CDR3 nucleotides are TGTGCCAGCAGCTTAGACCCAGGGACGTACGAGCAGTACTTC.

This clone was observed a few times. The chain employs TRBV19 and TRBJ1-5; D not resolved. CDR3 length: 12 residues. V lost 8 bases to trimming and J lost 4 bases, with 9 bases between them. CDR1 is LNHDA and CDR2 is SQIVND in the germline V gene (reference sequence). The CDR3 protein is CASSARNQPQHF. In DNA form, the CDR3 reads TGTGCCAGTTCGGCCAGAAATCAGCCCCAGCATTTT.

This sequence joins TRBV9 and TRBJ2-3; tentatively, D is TRBD1 or TRBD2 (5 bases each). Trimming stripped 4 bases from V and 2 bases from J, with 14 bases between. CDR1 is SGDLS and CDR2 is YYNGEE in the germline V gene. This CDR3 comprises 15 residues. The DNA of the CDR3 is TGTGCCAGCAGCCCAGGGACCCCCGACACAGATACGCAGTATTTT. It yields the protein CASSPGTPDTDTQYF.

The table lists this clone with a count of one. The gene calls are TRBV6-5 and TRBJ2-3; D is possibly TRBD2 (6 bases). The CDR3 length is 14 residues. V lost 4 bases and J 2 bases, leaving 10 bases between the germline ends. Looked up from germline, CDR1 is MNHEY and CDR2 is SVGAGI. The CDR3 DNA reads TGTGCCAGCAGTTTAAGGGACTTCACAGATACGCAGTATTTT. Its protein product is CASSLRDFTDTQYF.

This chain joins TRBV11-3 and TRBJ2-1; weak D call: TRBD2 (7 bases). The CDR3 is made up of 16 amino acids. The germline CDR1 and CDR2 sequences are SGHNT and YENEEA. The V end lost 5 bases, the J end lost 7 bases, and 21 bases lay between the germline ends. CDR3 loop: CASSPHGGRERNEQFF. Written as DNA, the CDR3 is TGTGCCAGCAGCCCTCACGGGGGGCGGGAGAGGAATGAGCAGTTCTTC.

V and J are TRBV11-2 and TRBJ1-1; 7 bases are a match to TRBD1. Germline V gene sequence: CDR1 SGHAT, CDR2 FQNNGV. The trim removed 3 bases at V and 7 bases at J, leaving 2 bases unmatched. The CDR3 length is 12 residues. The CDR3 reads CASSFDRDEAFF. As DNA, the CDR3 is TGTGCCAGCAGCTTCGACAGGGATGAAGCTTTCTTT.

V gene TRBV6-6 combines with J gene TRBJ2-1; D ambiguous. The CDR3 is 13 residues long. Trimming pared 10 bases from V and 4 bases from J, leaving 14 bases between. In germline, CDR1 is MNHNY, CDR2 SVGAGI (reference sequence). The CDR3 DNA is TGTGCCACCCAATGGGCGGAATACAATGAGCAGTTCTTC. Its protein product is CATQWAEYNEQFF.

This clone appeared once. This sequence joins TRBV19 and TRBJ2-2, with 8 bases matching TRBD2. With V trimmed by 5 bases and J by 3 bases, 5 bases remained unmatched. Germline V gene lookup returns CDR1 LNHDA and CDR2 SQIVND (reference sequence). The CDR3 is 15 residues long. CDR3 sequence: CASSPTSGYTGELFF. CDR3 sequence (DNA): TGTGCCAGTAGTCCAACTAGCGGTTACACCGGGGAGCTGTTTTTT.

The V gene is TRBV10-3, the J gene TRBJ2-3; a possible D gene is TRBD1 (6 bases). Trimming pared 2 bases from V and 0 bases from J, leaving 15 bases between. The V gene's germline CDR1 is ENHRY and CDR2 SYGVKD. CDR3 length equals 17 residues. The CDR3 nucleotides are TGTGCCATCAGTGAGACGGGGCTAGGACAGAGCACAGATACGCAGTATTTT. Protein sequence: CAISETGLGQSTDTQYF.

The chain recombines TRBV5-4 with TRBJ2-1, with TRBD2 matching over 7 bases. With 4 bases clipped from V and 10 bases from J, the junction kept 8 bases outside the gene matches. The V gene's germline CDR1 is SGHNT and CDR2 YYREEE (reference sequence). The CDR3 is made up of 13 amino acids. The DNA of the CDR3 is TGTGCCAGCAGCGAGGGAGGGCGCCCAGAGCAGTTCTTC. Translating it yields CASSEGGRPEQFF.

V is TRBV6-5 and J is TRBJ2-7, with D tentatively TRBD2 (6 bases). Trimming took 4 bases from V and 7 from J, leaving 17 bases between them. CDR3 size: 14 residues. Germline V gene sequence: CDR1 MNHEY, CDR2 SVGAGI. The CDR3 loop reads CASSSLLGTGEQYF. The DNA for the CDR3 is TGTGCCAGCAGTTCCCTTCTTGGGACTGGGGAGCAGTACTTC.

The CDR3 nucleotides are TGTGCCAGCAGCCCAATGGGCGGAGCTGAAGCTTTCTTT. Its translation: CASSPMGGAEAFF. This sequence joins TRBV7-3 and TRBJ1-1; no clear D gene. In germline, CDR1 is SGHTA, CDR2 FQGTGA. This CDR3 is 13 amino acids long. V was clipped by 5 bases and J by 6 bases, with 13 bases between them.